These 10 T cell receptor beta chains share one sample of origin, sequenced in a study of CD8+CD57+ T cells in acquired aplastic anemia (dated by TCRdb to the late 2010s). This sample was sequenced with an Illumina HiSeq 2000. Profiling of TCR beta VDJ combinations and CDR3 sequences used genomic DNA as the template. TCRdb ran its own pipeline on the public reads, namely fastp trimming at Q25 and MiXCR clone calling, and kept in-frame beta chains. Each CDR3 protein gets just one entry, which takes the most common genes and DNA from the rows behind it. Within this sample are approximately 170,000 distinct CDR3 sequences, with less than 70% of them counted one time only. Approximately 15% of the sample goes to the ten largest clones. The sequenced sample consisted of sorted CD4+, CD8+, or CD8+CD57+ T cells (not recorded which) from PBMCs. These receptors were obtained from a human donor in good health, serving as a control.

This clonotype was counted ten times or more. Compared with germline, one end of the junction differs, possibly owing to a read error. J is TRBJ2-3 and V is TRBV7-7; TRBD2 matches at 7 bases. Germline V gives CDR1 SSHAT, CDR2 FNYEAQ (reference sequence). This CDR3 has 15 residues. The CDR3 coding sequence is TGTGCTAGCAGCTTGAGCGGGGCGCACACAGATACGCAGTATTTT. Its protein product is CASSLSGAHTDTQYF.

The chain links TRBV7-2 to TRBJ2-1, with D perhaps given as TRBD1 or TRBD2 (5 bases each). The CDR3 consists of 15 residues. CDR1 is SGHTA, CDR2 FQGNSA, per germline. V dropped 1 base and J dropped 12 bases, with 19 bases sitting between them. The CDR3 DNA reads TGTGCCAGCAGCTTAGGGGACCCAAAGGGATGGCGGCAGTTCTTC. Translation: CASSLGDPKGWRQFF.

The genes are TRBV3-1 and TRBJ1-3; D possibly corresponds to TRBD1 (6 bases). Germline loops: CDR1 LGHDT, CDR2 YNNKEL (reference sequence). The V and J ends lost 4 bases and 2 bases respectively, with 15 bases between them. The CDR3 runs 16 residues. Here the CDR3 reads CASSLGGGGPGNTIYF. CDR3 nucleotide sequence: TGTGCCAGCAGCCTTGGCGGGGGGGGGCCTGGAAACACCATATATTTT.

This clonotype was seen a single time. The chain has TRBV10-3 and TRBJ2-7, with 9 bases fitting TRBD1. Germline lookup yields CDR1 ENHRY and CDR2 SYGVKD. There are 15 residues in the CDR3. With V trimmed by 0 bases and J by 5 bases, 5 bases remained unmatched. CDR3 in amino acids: CAISESRDRVHEQYF. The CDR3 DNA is TGTGCCATCAGTGAGTCCCGGGACAGGGTCCACGAGCAGTACTTC.

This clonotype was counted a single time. The CDR3 bases are TGTGCTAGTTCCAGGAGTTATGGCTACACCTTC. This gives the protein CASSRSYGYTF. The gene calls are TRBV28 and TRBJ1-2; D ambiguous. The length of the CDR3 is 11 residues. Germline lookup yields CDR1 MDHEN and CDR2 SYDVKM.

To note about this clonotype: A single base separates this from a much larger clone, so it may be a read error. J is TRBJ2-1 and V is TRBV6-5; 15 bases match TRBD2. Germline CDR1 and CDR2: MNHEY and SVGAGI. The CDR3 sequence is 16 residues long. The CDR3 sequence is CVSNFGTSGGRGEQFF. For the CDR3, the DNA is TGTGTCAGCAATTTTGGGACTAGCGGGGGGAGGGGTGAGCAGTTCTTC.

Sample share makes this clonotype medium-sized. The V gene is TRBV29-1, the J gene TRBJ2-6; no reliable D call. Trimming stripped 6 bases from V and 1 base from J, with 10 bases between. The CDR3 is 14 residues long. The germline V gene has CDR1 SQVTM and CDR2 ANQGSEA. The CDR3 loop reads CSVGLGSGANVLTF. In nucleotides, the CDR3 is TGCAGCGTCGGCTTAGGGTCTGGGGCCAACGTCCTGACTTTC. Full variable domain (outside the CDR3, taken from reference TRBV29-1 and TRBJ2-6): SAVISQKPSRDICQRGTSLTIQCQVDSQVTMMFWYRQQPGQSLTLIATANQGSEATYESGFVIDKFPISRPNLTFSTLTVSNMSPEDSSIYLCSVGLGSGANVLTFGAGSRLTVL.

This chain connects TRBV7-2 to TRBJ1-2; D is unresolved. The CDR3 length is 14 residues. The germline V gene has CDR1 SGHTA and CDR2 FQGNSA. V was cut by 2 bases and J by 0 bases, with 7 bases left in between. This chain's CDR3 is CASSLSQSNYGYTF. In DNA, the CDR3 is TGTGCCAGCAGCTTATCTCAGTCTAACTATGGCTACACCTTC. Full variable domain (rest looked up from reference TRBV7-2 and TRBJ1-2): GAGVSQSPSNKVTEKGKDVELRCDPISGHTALYWYRQSLGQGLEFLIYFQGNSAPDKSGLPSDRFSAERTGGSVSTLTIQRTQQEDSAVYLCASSLSQSNYGYTFGSGTRLTVV.

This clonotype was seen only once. The CDR3 sequence is CASSFTLATYEQYF. The CDR3 DNA follows: TGTGCCAGCAGTTTCACACTAGCAACCTACGAGCAGTACTTC. V usage is TRBV12-3 or TRBV12-4 and J usage is TRBJ2-7; D is possibly TRBD2 (6 bases). The CDR3 is made up of 14 amino acids. V lost 3 bases and J lost 2, with 11 bases in between.

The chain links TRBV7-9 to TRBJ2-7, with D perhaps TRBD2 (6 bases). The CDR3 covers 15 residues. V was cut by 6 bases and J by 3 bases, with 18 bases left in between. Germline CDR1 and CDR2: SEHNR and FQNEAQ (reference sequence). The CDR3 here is CASSYGRRGLYEQYF. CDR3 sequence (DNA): TGTGCCAGCAGTTACGGGCGGAGGGGTCTCTACGAGCAGTACTTC.